This T cell receptor (beta chain) was recorded in a study of identical twins. Broader study findings: Without tracking the same donors, conclusions rested on cross-sectional statistical analysis.

Regarding this clonotype: The antigen is undetermined.

MiXCR, applied by TCRdb to the 5' RACE reads, yields one record per CDR3 protein. This repertoire shows hundreds of thousands of distinct CDR3 sequences, around 8.6% found once; its top ten account for 0.98%. Only healthy Caucasians were included as donors. Another study also made use of these data, one on yellow fever vaccine responses in identical twins. From that study: Twins reportedly had a vaccine T cell response that seemed partly convergent, partly personalized.

The specimen was PBMCs. This TCR was sampled from a woman aged 18-35 years in good health.

The CDR3 nucleotides read TGTGCCAGCATGTCGTCGGGCCTCGAGGGCACTGAAGCTTTCTTT. Translating it yields CASMSSGLEGTEAFF. The chain uses TRBV27 and TRBJ1-1; unclear D gene. V was cut by 7 bases and J by 4 bases, with 19 bases left in between. Germline V gene sequence: CDR1 MNHEY, CDR2 SMNVEV (reference sequence). The CDR3 contains 15 residues.